The rows below give T cell receptor beta chains drawn from one sample of a study of T-cell reconstitution after alpha-beta-depleted transplantation in children. Each CDR3 protein gets one entry after TCRdb re-called the PCR reads with MiXCR. The sample lists 300,000 to 350,000 distinct CDR3 sequences, 15% to 20% seen once, with 35% to 50% in the top ten. The input for sequencing was PBMCs, mostly from graft donor cells, taken 360 days after TCRalphabeta/CD19-depleted stem cell transplant. The receptors stem from a male patient aged 2 to 9 who had a stem cell transplant for acute lymphoblastic leukemia, so the T cells may come from the graft donor. Each CDR3 is given with its conserved first and last residue. The D gene is left open where the match is weak. Clone size, where shown, is once, few, many, or a class for clones that have expanded.

cdr3_nt cdr3_aa d_call v_call clone_size j_call
TGTGCCAGCAGTGAAGGAGCCTTTTACCCTCCATGGCTCGACTATGGCTACACCTTC CASSEGAFYPPWLDYGYTF - TRBV6-1 - TRBJ1-2
TGCAGCGTGAGGGCTGACACGCAGTATTTT CSVRADTQYF - TRBV29-1 many TRBJ2-3
TGTGCCAGCAGTTTAGGAAGGGGTAGGAATGAGCAGTTCTTC CASSLGRGRNEQFF - TRBV28 many TRBJ2-1
TGCAGCGTTGAGGTCCCAGGTGCACGGTTTAGATACCGGCAGTATTTT CSVEVPGARFRYRQYF - TRBV29-1 many TRBJ2-3
TGTGCCAGCAACCCACTTGGGGACCTGTTGGAGACCCAGTACTTC CASNPLGDLLETQYF - TRBV11-2 - TRBJ2-5
TGTGCCAGCAGCGTGGGACTAGCGAAAGAGACCCAGTACTTC CASSVGLAKETQYF TRBD2 TRBV9 - TRBJ2-5
TGTGCCAGCAGTTTACTGACCGGGACGCTCCTCAATCAGCCCCAGCATTTT CASSLLTGTLLNQPQHF - TRBV27 once TRBJ1-5
TGTGCCAGCAGCTCGATAAGCTCCTACAATGAGCAGTTCTTC CASSSISSYNEQFF - TRBV5-6 - TRBJ2-1
TGTGCCAGCATCCCAGGTGGTCTGCAAGAGACCCAGTACTTC CASIPGGLQETQYF - TRBV2 - TRBJ2-5
TGCAGTGCTAGAGATCCATGGGGGAGTATTCGTCCGGAGACCCAGTACTTC CSARDPWGSIRPETQYF - TRBV20-1 - TRBJ2-5
TGTGCCAGCAGTTTCCCCGGACTAGCGGGAGGGAGCGGGGAGCTGTTTTTT CASSFPGLAGGSGELFF TRBD2 TRBV28 few TRBJ2-2
TGTGCCAGCAGCCAAGTCTATTTTGCCCAAGAGACCCAGTACTTC CASSQVYFAQETQYF - TRBV14 few TRBJ2-5
TGCGCCAGCAGCTTCCTGGAGGGAAACGATGAGCAGTTCTTC CASSFLEGNDEQFF - TRBV5-1 few TRBJ2-1
TGTGCCATCAGTGAGCCTTGGGTAGGAACCCGGGACACCGGGGAGCTGTTTTTT CAISEPWVGTRDTGELFF - TRBV10-3 few TRBJ2-2
TGTGCCAGCAGCCGCGGGACAGGGGCCTCACCCCTCCACTTT CASSRGTGASPLHF TRBD1 TRBV5-6 - TRBJ1-6
TGTGCCAGCAGTTTCCCTCCTAGCGGCCCTGTAGCAGATACGCAGTATTTT CASSFPPSGPVADTQYF TRBD2 TRBV28 - TRBJ2-3
TGCAGCGTTGAAATAAGGGAGGTGCCGGGTGGGGAGCTGTTTTTT CSVEIREVPGGELFF - TRBV29-1 - TRBJ2-2
TGTGCCAGCAGTTTAGCGGGAGGATCCCCTTACAATGAGCAGTTCTTC CASSLAGGSPYNEQFF TRBD2 TRBV27 few TRBJ2-1
TGTGCCAGCAGCGGTGCGGCTGTCGGCTACAATGAGCAGTTCTTC CASSGAAVGYNEQFF - TRBV7-2 - TRBJ2-1